This is a list of T cell receptor beta chains from one sample in a study of blood T cell repertoires in COVID-19. Using immunoSEQ multiplex PCR, the repertoire was profiled, and TCRdb retains in-frame clones only, with some absent. The sample includes 51,000 or so clones, about four fifths of them seen just once. Sequencing was performed on peripheral blood. Every receptor here comes from a man aged 70 or older with active COVID-19. The conserved cysteine and the conserved F or W are not part of the CDR3 here. Each record gives: D gene, V gene, J gene, CDR3 protein. D genes are given only for firm matches.

TRBD2	TRBV14	TRBJ2-1	ASSPRLAGKNYNEQF
NA	TRBV3-1/TRBV3-2	TRBJ1-1	ASSPGGMNTEAF
TRBD2	TRBV9	TRBJ2-4	ASGPRAGGEAKNIQY
TRBD1	TRBV5-5	TRBJ1-4	ASSIPGQGLEKLF
NA	TRBV4-1	TRBJ1-1	ASRNRAENTEAF
NA	TRBV11-3	TRBJ2-1	ASSLDTGKQF
TRBD1	TRBV5-1	TRBJ1-1	ASSLVQGLNTEAF
NA	TRBV7-9	TRBJ1-2	ASSLGAGANYGYT
NA	TRBV28	TRBJ1-1	ASSFRVGTEAF
NA	TRBV4-3	TRBJ2-1	ASSQGWGPINEQF
NA	TRBV28	TRBJ1-3	ASTLSSGNTIY
NA	TRBV14	TRBJ2-7	ASSSRQGGAGEQY
NA	TRBV5-1	TRBJ1-2	ASSLETVGYT
TRBD1	TRBV9	TRBJ1-1	ASSVGTGGRENTEAF
NA	TRBV18	TRBJ1-5	ASSPGLRSNQPQH
TRBD1	TRBV7-6	TRBJ1-1	ASSTPGGGGAF
NA	TRBV18	TRBJ1-1	ASSLYQGLDTEAF